Following are 22 T cell receptor beta chains from one sample sequenced in a study of shared clonotypes between healthy human individuals. Produced via immunoSEQ multiplex PCR; TCRdb's table is partial and in-frame only. Of under 850,000 clones listed, about two thirds are singletons. Sample: memory CD4+ T cells sorted from blood. As for subset: CD45RA-negative fraction. The receptors originated from a woman younger than 45 in good health.

J is TRBJ2-2 and V is TRBV5-1; D possibly corresponds to TRBD1 (5 bases). CDR3 length: 15 amino acids. Trimming removed 2 bases at V and 1 base at J, with 9 bases between. CDR1 and CDR2 from the germline V gene are SGHRS and YFSETQ. The CDR3 region has the DNA TGCGCCAGCAGCTTTGGACATGAGAACACCGGGGAGCTGTTTTTT. Protein sequence: CASSFGHENTGELFF.

The V and J genes are TRBV6-1 and TRBJ2-1; 7 nucleotides line up with TRBD1. CDR3 length equals 14 residues. The V gene's germline CDR1 is MNHNS and CDR2 SASEGT. The ends lost 3 bases at V and 8 bases at J; junction bases unmatched: 7. This CDR3 is CASSDDRVFDEQFF. For the CDR3, the DNA is TGTGCCAGCAGTGACGACAGGGTTTTCGATGAGCAGTTCTTC.

The chain has TRBV18 and TRBJ1-5, with 7 bases lining up with TRBD1. Per the germline V gene, CDR1 is KGHSH and CDR2 is LQKENI. The CDR3 runs 14 residues. V was pared by 6 bases and J by 1 base, with 3 bases of the junction left unmatched. The CDR3 sequence is CASSGTESNQPQHF. CDR3 bases: TGTGCCAGCTCCGGGACAGAGAGCAATCAGCCCCAGCATTTT.

This clone has just a few counts. V gene TRBV1 combines with J gene TRBJ2-2; the D segment call TRBD2 is taken from the table without a DNA check. TRBV1 is designated a pseudogene. The length of the CDR3 is 19 residues. CDR3 DNA sequence: TGCACCAGCCAAAAGGGGGGACAGGGGTTTAGCGGGAGTTCCGGGGAGCTGTTTTTT. It specifies CTSQKGGQGFSGSSGELFF.

J is TRBJ1-2 and V is TRBV6-1; D is unclear. Trimming left V 10 bases short and J 4 bases short, with 10 bases between. Germline values: CDR1 MNHNS, CDR2 SASEGT. The CDR3 is 11 amino acids. CDR3 nucleotides: TGTGCCACCCTCCCGAGCTATGGCTACACCTTC. Its protein is CATLPSYGYTF.

The chain is built from TRBV5-1 and TRBJ2-1, with D possibly being TRBD2 (5 bases). V lost 4 bases to trimming and J lost 0 bases, with 11 bases between them. The CDR3 is 15 residues long. The V gene's germline CDR1 is SGHRS and CDR2 YFSETQ. DNA for the CDR3: TGCGCCAGCAGCACCACTAGACCCTCCTACAATGAGCAGTTCTTC. Amino acid sequence: CASSTTRPSYNEQFF.

The CDR3 reads CASSSPRRGRAVGDTQYF. CDR3 nucleotide sequence: TGTGCCAGCAGCTCCCCGAGGCGTGGGAGGGCCGTGGGAGATACGCAGTATTTT. The V call is TRBV7-8, the J call TRBJ2-3; 7 positions agree with TRBD2. This CDR3 contains 18 residues. With V trimmed by 4 bases and J by 5 bases, 18 bases remained unmatched. Per the germline V gene, CDR1 is SGHVS and CDR2 is FQNEAQ.

This chain connects TRBV28 to TRBJ2-7, with 14 bases identical to TRBD2. The CDR3 length is 14 residues. Germline loops: CDR1 MDHEN, CDR2 SYDVKM. J lost 5 bases, V lost 8 bases, and 5 bases had no gene match. The CDR3 nucleotides are TGTGCCAGCTCGACTAGCGGGAGGGAAAACGAGCAGTACTTC. As protein: CASSTSGRENEQYF. The variable domain in full, completed from reference TRBV28 and TRBJ2-7, reads DVKVTQSSRYLVKRTGEKVFLECVQDMDHENMFWYRQDPGLGLRLIYFSYDVKMKEKGDIPEGYSVSREKKERFSLILESASTNQTSMYLCASSTSGRENEQYFGPGTRLTVT.

The sample holds a few counts of this clone. Other DNA sequences in the same sample also yield this CDR3. The J gene is TRBJ1-1, the V gene TRBV20-1; unclear D gene. Germline V gene sequence: CDR1 DFQATT, CDR2 SNEGSKA (reference sequence). The V end was cut by 2 bases, the J end by 1 base, with 2 bases between. The CDR3 extends over 11 amino acids. CDR3 in DNA: TGCAGTGCTAGAAAGAACACTGAAGCTTTCTTT. Protein: CSARKNTEAFF.

The chain recombines TRBV5-8 with TRBJ1-5; D ambiguous. The CDR3 sequence is 14 residues long. Germline assignment: CDR1 SGHTS and CDR2 YDEGEE. V was pared by 4 bases and J by 6 bases, with 14 bases between. CDR3 in amino acids: CASSLMTGFQPQHF. DNA for the CDR3: TGTGCCAGCAGCCTCATGACCGGGTTTCAGCCCCAGCATTTT.

The chain joins TRBV5-1 to TRBJ2-6; 9 positions agree with TRBD2. Germline CDR1 and CDR2: SGHRS and YFSETQ. The CDR3 has 17 amino acids. V was pared by 1 base and J by 0 bases, with 2 bases of the junction left unmatched. The CDR3 protein is CASSLKREDSGANVLTF. For the CDR3, the DNA is TGCGCCAGCAGCTTGAAGCGGGAGGACTCTGGGGCCAACGTCCTGACTTTC.

A word on this clone: The junction and the germline gene differ at one end; a read error may be behind it. CDR3 sequence reads: CASSLEKRNWHF. The CDR3 DNA sequence: TGTGCCAGCAGCTTGGAAAAGCGGAATTGGCACTTC. This chain uses TRBV5-6 with TRBJ2-7; tentative D call: TRBD2 (5 bases). The CDR3 runs 12 residues. The germline CDR1 and CDR2 sequences are SGHDT and YYEEEE.

The chain joins TRBV7-2 to TRBJ1-2; TRBD1 agrees at 7 bases. Germline CDR1 is SGHTA and CDR2 is FQGNSA. The CDR3 contains 15 residues. V trimming: 2 bases; J trimming: 8 bases; junction bases outside the gene matches: 11. This CDR3 reads CASSLRNRGLRGYTF. CDR3 nucleotides: TGTGCCAGCAGCTTAAGGAACAGGGGTCTCCGGGGCTACACCTTC.

This chain connects TRBV7-9 to TRBJ2-1, with 11 bases that match TRBD1. J was trimmed by 14 bases and V by 0 bases; bases with no gene match: 3. Germline values: CDR1 SEHNR, CDR2 FQNEAQ (reference sequence). The length of the CDR3 is 13 residues. This CDR3 reads CASSLARDRGKFF. The CDR3 DNA is TGTGCCAGCAGCTTAGCTCGGGACAGGGGGAAGTTCTTC. Variable domain in full (rest from reference TRBV7-9 and TRBJ2-1): DTGVSQNPRHKITKRGQNVTFRCDPISEHNRLYWYRQTLGQGPEFLTYFQNEAQLEKSRLLSDRFSAERPKGSFSTLEIQRTEQGDSAMYLCASSLARDRGKFFGPGTRLTVL.

The chain couples TRBV18 to TRBJ2-5, with D perhaps matching TRBD1 or TRBD2 (5 bases each). The germline gives CDR1 KGHSH, CDR2 LQKENI. The V gene lost 6 bases and the J gene lost 4 bases, with 9 bases spanning the gap. The CDR3 is 12 amino acids. The CDR3 sequence: CASSAGAETQYF. For the CDR3, the DNA is TGTGCCAGCTCGGCCGGGGCAGAGACCCAGTACTTC.

This rearrangement joins TRBV5-1 to TRBJ1-1; possible D gene TRBD1, 6 bases. The CDR3 has 14 residues. Looked up from germline, CDR1 is SGHRS and CDR2 is YFSETQ. Trimming shortened V by 4 bases and J by 1 base, and 11 bases separated the two germline ends. The DNA for the CDR3 is TGCGCCAGCAGCGGCACAGGGCCGAACACTGAAGCTTTCTTT. Encoded protein: CASSGTGPNTEAFF.

The table lists this clone with a count of one. The chain couples TRBV5-4 to TRBJ2-7, with 9 positions matching TRBD1. J lost 5 bases, V lost 4 bases, and 10 bases had no gene match. The germline gives CDR1 SGHNT, CDR2 YYREEE (reference sequence). The CDR3 is 15 residues long. The chain's CDR3 is CASSGMGQGGNEQYF. CDR3 nucleotides: TGTGCCAGCAGCGGGATGGGACAGGGTGGGAACGAGCAGTACTTC.

The chain recombines TRBV19 with TRBJ1-2, with D unclear. This CDR3 is 16 amino acids long. V dropped 4 bases and J dropped 3 bases, with 18 bases sitting between them. Looked up from germline, CDR1 is LNHDA and CDR2 is SQIVND (reference sequence). The CDR3 nucleotides read TGTGCCAGTAGTAATCTTACCAGGAGGCTCGACTATGGCTACACCTTC. Translating it yields CASSNLTRRLDYGYTF.

The chain is built from TRBV5-1 and TRBJ2-5; 15 bases are shared with TRBD2. Germline V lookup: CDR1 SGHRS, CDR2 YFSETQ. CDR3 size: 20 residues. Trimming removed 2 bases from V and 1 base from J; junction bases left unmatched: 12. CDR3 coding DNA: TGCGCCAGCAGCTTAGCCTCCGGGACTAGCGGGAGGCACACCCAAGAGACCCAGTACTTC. It codes for CASSLASGTSGRHTQETQYF.

With respect to this clone: The sample contains more than one DNA sequence encoding this CDR3. The genes are TRBV28 and TRBJ1-2; TRBD1 aligns across 12 bases. V gave up 6 bases and J gave up 2 bases; unmatched junction bases: 1. The CDR3 consists of 14 residues. The germline V gene has CDR1 MDHEN and CDR2 SYDVKM. In nucleotides, the CDR3 is TGTGCCAGCAGGGGACAGGGGGCGAACTATGGCTACACCTTC. Protein: CASRGQGANYGYTF.

This chain connects TRBV2 to TRBJ1-2, with D hard to call. V was pared by 3 bases and J by 3 bases, with 8 bases between. Germline values: CDR1 SNHLY, CDR2 FYNNEI. This CDR3 spans 13 amino acids. The CDR3 nucleotides read TGTGCCAGCAGTGAGGAGAGACACTATGGCTACACCTTC. Residues: CASSEERHYGYTF.

The V gene is TRBV2, the J gene TRBJ2-3; 9 bases are a match to TRBD1. V dropped 5 bases and J dropped 3; count of bases not matched to a gene: 6. The CDR3 spans 15 residues. Germline V gene data show CDR1 as SNHLY and CDR2 as FYNNEI. The CDR3 spells CASSLRDRATDTQYF. The CDR3 bases are TGTGCCAGCAGTCTTAGGGACAGGGCGACAGATACGCAGTATTTT.